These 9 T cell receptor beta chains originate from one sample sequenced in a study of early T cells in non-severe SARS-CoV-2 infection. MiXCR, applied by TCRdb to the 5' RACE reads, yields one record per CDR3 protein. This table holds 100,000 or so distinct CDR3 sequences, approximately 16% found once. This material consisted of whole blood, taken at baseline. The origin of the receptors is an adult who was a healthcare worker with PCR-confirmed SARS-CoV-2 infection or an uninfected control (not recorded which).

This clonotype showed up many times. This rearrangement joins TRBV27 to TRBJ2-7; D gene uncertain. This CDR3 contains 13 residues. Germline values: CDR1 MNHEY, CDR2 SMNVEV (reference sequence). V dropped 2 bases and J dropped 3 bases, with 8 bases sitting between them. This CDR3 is CASSLRIDYEQYF. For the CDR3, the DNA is TGTGCCAGCAGTTTACGGATAGACTACGAGCAGTACTTC.

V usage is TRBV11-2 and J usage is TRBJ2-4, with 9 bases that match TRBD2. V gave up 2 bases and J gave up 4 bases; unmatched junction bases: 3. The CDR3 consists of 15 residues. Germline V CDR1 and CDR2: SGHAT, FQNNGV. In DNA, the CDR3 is TGTGCCAGCAGCTTAAGACTAGCGGATAAAAACATTCAGTACTTC. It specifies CASSLRLADKNIQYF.

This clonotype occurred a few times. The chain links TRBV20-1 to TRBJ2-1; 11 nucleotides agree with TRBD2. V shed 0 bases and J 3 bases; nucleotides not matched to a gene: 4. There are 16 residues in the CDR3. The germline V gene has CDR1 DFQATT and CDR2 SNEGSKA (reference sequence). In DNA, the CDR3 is TGCAGTGCTAGAGATGCCGGGACTAGCGGCTACAATGAGCAGTTCTTC. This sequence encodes CSARDAGTSGYNEQFF.

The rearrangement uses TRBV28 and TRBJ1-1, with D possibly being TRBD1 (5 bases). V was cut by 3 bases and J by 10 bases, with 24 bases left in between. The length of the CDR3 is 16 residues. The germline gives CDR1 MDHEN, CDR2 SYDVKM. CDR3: CASSLDDAQYPGGAFF. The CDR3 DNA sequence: TGTGCCAGCAGTTTGGACGACGCCCAATATCCCGGGGGAGCTTTCTTT. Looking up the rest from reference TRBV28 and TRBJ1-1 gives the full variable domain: DVKVTQSSRYLVKRTGEKVFLECVQDMDHENMFWYRQDPGLGLRLIYFSYDVKMKEKGDIPEGYSVSREKKERFSLILESASTNQTSMYLCASSLDDAQYPGGAFFGQGTRLTVV.

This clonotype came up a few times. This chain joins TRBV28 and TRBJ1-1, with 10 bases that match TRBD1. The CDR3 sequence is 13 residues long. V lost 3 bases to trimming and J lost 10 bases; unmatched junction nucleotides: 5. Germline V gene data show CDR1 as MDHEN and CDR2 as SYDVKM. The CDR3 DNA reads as TGTGCCAGCAGTTTTGAGGGACAGGGGCCAGCTTTCTTT. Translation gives CASSFEGQGPAFF.

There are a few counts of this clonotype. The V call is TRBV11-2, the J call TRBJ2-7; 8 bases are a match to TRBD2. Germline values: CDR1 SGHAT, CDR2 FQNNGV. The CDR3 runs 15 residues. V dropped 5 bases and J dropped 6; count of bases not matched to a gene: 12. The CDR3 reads CASSRPGLGFSEQYF. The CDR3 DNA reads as TGTGCCAGCAGCCGGCCGGGACTAGGTTTTTCCGAGCAGTACTTC. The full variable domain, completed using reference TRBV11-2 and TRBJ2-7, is EAGVAQSPRYKIIEKRQSVAFWCNPISGHATLYWYQQILGQGPKLLIQFQNNGVVDDSQLPKDRFSAERLKGVDSTLKIQPAKLEDSAVYLCASSRPGLGFSEQYFGPGTRLTVT.

The CDR3 sequence: CASSLGAHGANVLTF. CDR3 DNA: TGTGCCAGCAGCTTGGGGGCCCATGGGGCCAACGTCCTGACTTTC. The chain recombines TRBV5-4 with TRBJ2-6; D gene unclear. Germline values: CDR1 SGHNT, CDR2 YYREEE (reference sequence). Trimming cost V 0 bases and J 3 bases, with 7 bases left between them. The CDR3 is 15 amino acids.

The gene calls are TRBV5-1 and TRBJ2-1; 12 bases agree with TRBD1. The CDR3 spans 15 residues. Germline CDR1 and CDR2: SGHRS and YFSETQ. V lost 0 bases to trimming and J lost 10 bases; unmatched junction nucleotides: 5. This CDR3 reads CASSLVGQGAGEQFF. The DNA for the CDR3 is TGCGCCAGCAGCTTGGTGGGACAGGGGGCTGGAGAGCAGTTCTTC.

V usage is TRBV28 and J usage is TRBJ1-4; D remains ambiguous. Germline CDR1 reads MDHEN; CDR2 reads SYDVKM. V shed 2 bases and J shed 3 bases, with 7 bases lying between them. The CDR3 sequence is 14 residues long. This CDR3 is CASSLAESNEKLFF. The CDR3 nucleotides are TGTGCCAGCAGTTTAGCAGAGTCTAATGAAAAACTGTTTTTT.